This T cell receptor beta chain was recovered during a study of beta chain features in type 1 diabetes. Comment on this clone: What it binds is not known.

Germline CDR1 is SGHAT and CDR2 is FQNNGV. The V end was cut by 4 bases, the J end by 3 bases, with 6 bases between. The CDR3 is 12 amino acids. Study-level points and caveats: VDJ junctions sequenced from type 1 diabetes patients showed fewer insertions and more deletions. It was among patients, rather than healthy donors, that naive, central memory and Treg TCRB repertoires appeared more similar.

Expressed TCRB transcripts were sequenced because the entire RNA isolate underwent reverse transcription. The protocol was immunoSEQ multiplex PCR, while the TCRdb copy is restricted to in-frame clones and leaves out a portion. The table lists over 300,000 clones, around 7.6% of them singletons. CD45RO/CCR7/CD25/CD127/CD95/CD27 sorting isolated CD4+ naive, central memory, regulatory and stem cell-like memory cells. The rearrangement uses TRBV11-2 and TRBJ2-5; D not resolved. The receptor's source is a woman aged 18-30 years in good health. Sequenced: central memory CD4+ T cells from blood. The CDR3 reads CASSSREETQYF. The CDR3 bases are TGTGCCAGCAGCTCCCGCGAAGAGACCCAGTACTTC.